This is a list of T cell receptor beta chains from one sample in a study of CD8 T cells in ankylosing spondylitis. MiXCR was run by TCRdb on the 5' RACE reads, yielding one entry per CDR3 protein. The table has some 840,000 distinct CDR3 sequences, approximately 12% seen once; the top ten hold approximately 0.51%. Material: blood, either unsorted or a sorted T cell fraction (not recorded which). The receptor set was obtained from a male donor with ankylosing spondylitis. The CDR3 runs from the conserved cysteine through the conserved F or W. The order of the fields is D gene, clone size, J gene, V gene, CDR3 protein, CDR3 DNA. D genes are given only for firm matches. Only some rows state a clone size, as once, few, many or a class for expanded clones.

.,.,TRBJ2-7,TRBV7-2,CASSPGGSPSEQYF,TGTGCCAGCAGCCCAGGGGGGTCTCCAAGCGAGCAGTACTTC
TRBD1,many,TRBJ2-6,TRBV6-4,CAIGQAYSGANVLTF,TGTGCCATCGGACAGGCTTACTCTGGGGCCAACGTCCTGACTTTC
TRBD2,once,TRBJ2-1,TRBV11-1,CASSLFGGGEQFF,TGTGCCAGCAGCTTATTCGGGGGGGGTGAGCAGTTCTTC
.,few,TRBJ2-7,TRBV5-1,CASSFQGGRTYEQYF,TGCGCCAGCAGCTTCCAGGGGGGGAGAACCTACGAGCAGTACTTC
.,.,TRBJ2-1,TRBV6-2/TRBV6-3,CASRRNLGSSYNEQFF,TGTGCCAGCAGGCGAAACCTAGGATCCTCCTACAATGAGCAGTTCTTC
.,.,TRBJ2-1,TRBV10-3,CAISESKSRLNEQFF,TGTGCCATCAGTGAGTCGAAATCTCGTCTGAATGAGCAGTTCTTC
.,few,TRBJ1-2,TRBV6-1,CASRSPATNFYGYTF,TGTGCCAGCAGGAGCCCCGCGACGAATTTCTATGGCTACACCTTC
.,.,TRBJ1-1,TRBV7-2,CASSPFAEAFF,TGTGCCAGCAGCCCCTTTGCTGAAGCTTTCTTT
.,few,TRBJ1-5,TRBV7-9,CASTGHADQPQHF,TGTGCCAGCACCGGACACGCCGATCAGCCCCAGCATTTT
TRBD2,.,TRBJ2-2,TRBV6-2/TRBV6-3,CASSGSGGTGELFF,TGTGCCAGCAGTGGTAGCGGGGGCACCGGGGAGCTGTTTTTT
.,few,TRBJ2-1,TRBV20-1,CRGSEGRSYNEQFF,TGCAGGGGCTCGGAGGGCCGTTCCTACAATGAGCAGTTCTTC
TRBD1,.,TRBJ1-4,TRBV12-3/TRBV12-4,CASSWGTAEKLFF,TGTGCCAGCAGTTGGGGGACAGCGGAAAAACTGTTTTTT
TRBD1,.,TRBJ2-7,TRBV10-3,CAIGDRDSYNYEQYF,TGTGCCATCGGCGACCGGGACAGTTATAACTACGAGCAGTACTTC
.,.,TRBJ2-2,TRBV29-1,CSVGQPTGELFF,TGCAGCGTTGGGCAGCCCACCGGGGAGCTGTTTTTT
TRBD2,.,TRBJ2-1,TRBV9,CASSPSSGGFNEQFF,TGTGCCAGCAGCCCTTCTAGCGGGGGGTTCAATGAGCAGTTCTTC
.,few,TRBJ2-5,TRBV10-3,CAIRPAGQETQYF,TGTGCCATCAGACCGGCAGGGCAAGAGACCCAGTACTTC
.,few,TRBJ1-6,TRBV20-1,CSARDLKSEDNSPLHF,TGCAGTGCTAGAGATTTAAAATCGGAAGACAATTCACCCCTCCACTTT
TRBD1,few,TRBJ2-7,TRBV20-1,CSARPGQGLREQYF,TGCAGTGCTAGACCGGGACAGGGGCTTCGCGAGCAGTACTTC
TRBD1,few,TRBJ2-2,TRBV20-1,CSAGYGTGVTGELFF,TGCAGTGCTGGATACGGGACAGGAGTTACCGGGGAGCTGTTTTTT
.,.,TRBJ2-3,TRBV9,CASRPGLLYTDTQYF,TGTGCCAGCAGGCCGGGACTCCTTTACACAGATACGCAGTATTTT
TRBD2,.,TRBJ2-1,TRBV24-1,CATSDSSGNSYNEQFF,TGTGCCACCAGTGATTCTAGCGGCAACTCCTACAATGAGCAGTTCTTC
TRBD2,few,TRBJ2-3,TRBV10-3,CAISDPTSGRADTQYF,TGTGCCATCAGTGACCCTACTAGCGGGAGAGCAGATACGCAGTATTTT
TRBD2,many,TRBJ2-7,TRBV9,CASSVGGTSGTYEQYF,TGTGCCAGCAGCGTAGGTGGTACTAGCGGGACATACGAGCAGTACTTC
.,.,TRBJ2-7,TRBV5-1,CASQTGASSYEQYF,TGCGCCAGCCAGACAGGAGCTAGCTCCTACGAGCAGTACTTC
.,many,TRBJ2-1,TRBV4-1,CASSQLLFTGYNEQFF,TGCGCCAGCAGCCAACTACTATTTACAGGGTACAATGAGCAGTTCTTC
.,.,TRBJ2-3,TRBV20-1,CSAPRSTHTDTQYF,TGCAGTGCCCCAAGGTCAACACACACAGATACGCAGTATTTT
TRBD1,many,TRBJ1-5,TRBV20-1,CSAIRGQVDQPQHF,TGCAGTGCTATCCGGGGACAGGTCGATCAGCCCCAGCATTTT